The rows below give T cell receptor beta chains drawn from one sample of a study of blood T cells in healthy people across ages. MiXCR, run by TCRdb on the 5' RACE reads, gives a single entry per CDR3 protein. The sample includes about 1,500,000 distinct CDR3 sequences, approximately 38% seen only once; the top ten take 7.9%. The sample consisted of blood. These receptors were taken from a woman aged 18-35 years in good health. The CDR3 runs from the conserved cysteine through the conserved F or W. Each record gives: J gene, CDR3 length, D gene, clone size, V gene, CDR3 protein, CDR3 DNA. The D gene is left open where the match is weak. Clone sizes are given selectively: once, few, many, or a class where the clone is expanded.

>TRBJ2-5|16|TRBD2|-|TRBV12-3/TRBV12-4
CASSLSAGLADRTQYF
TGTGCCAGCAGTTTATCCGCCGGACTAGCGGATAGGACCCAGTACTTC
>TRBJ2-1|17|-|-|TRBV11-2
CASSLEGGGASYNERFF
TGTGCCAGCAGCTTAGAGGGTGGCGGGGCGTCCTACAATGAGCGGTTCTTC
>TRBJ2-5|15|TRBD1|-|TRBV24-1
CATSETGTGGETQYF
TGTGCCACCAGTGAAACCGGGACAGGGGGAGAGACCCAGTACTTC
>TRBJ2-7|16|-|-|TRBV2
CASSEEERVYSYEQYF
TGTGCCAGCAGTGAAGAAGAGCGGGTTTATTCCTACGAGCAGTACTTC
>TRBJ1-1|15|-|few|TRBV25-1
CASSGMDGGDTEAFF
TGTGCCAGCAGTGGGATGGATGGTGGGGACACTGAAGCTTTCTTT
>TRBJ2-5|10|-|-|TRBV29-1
CSATEGTQYF
TGCAGCGCTACAGAAGGGACCCAGTACTTC
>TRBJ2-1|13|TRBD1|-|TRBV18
CASSQGQVNEQFF
TGTGCCAGCTCACAGGGACAGGTCAATGAGCAGTTCTTC
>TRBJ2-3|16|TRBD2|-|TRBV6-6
CASSESKVAGGDTRYF
TGTGCCAGCAGTGAGAGTAAGGTAGCGGGGGGAGATACGCGGTATTTT
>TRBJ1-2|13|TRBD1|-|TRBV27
CASSSIGGSRCTF
TGTGCCAGCAGTTCGATAGGGGGCTCTCGCTGCACCTTC
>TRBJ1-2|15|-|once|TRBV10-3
CAISESPGGSYGYTF
TGCGCCATCAGTGAGTCTCCGGGGGGGAGTTATGGCTACACCTTC
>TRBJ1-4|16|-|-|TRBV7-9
CAGSPTGQTTNEKLFF
TGTGCCGGCAGCCCGACTGGACAGACAACTAATGAAAAACTGTTTTTT
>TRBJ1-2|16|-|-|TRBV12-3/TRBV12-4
CASSFPQAGGPYGYTF
TGTGCCAGCAGTTTTCCCCAGGCTGGGGGGCCCTATGGCTACACCTTC
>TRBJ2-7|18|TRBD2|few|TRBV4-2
CASSPAQWGAGGGRKQYF
TGTGCCAGCTCCCCCGCACAGTGGGGAGCGGGAGGAGGAAGAAAGCAGTACTTC
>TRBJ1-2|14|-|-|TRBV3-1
CASSQAGVYYGYTF
TGTGCCAGCAGCCAAGCAGGGGTCTACTATGGCTACACCTTC
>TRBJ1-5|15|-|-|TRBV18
CASSPGEQYNQPQHF
TGTGCCAGCTCACCCGGCGAACAGTACAATCAGCCCCAGCATTTT
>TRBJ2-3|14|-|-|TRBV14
CASSLQRGDSPQYF
TGTGCCAGCAGCCTACAAAGGGGGGACAGCCCGCAGTATTTT
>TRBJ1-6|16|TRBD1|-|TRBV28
CASRPTGEVFNSPLHF
TGTGCCAGCAGGCCTACAGGGGAAGTCTTCAATTCACCCCTCCACTTT
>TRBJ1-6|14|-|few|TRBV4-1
CASSQVQGRSPLHF
TGCGCCAGCAGCCAAGTACAGGGTCGGTCACCCCTCCACTTT
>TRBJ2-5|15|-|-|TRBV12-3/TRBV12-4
CASRPTRAGPETQYF
TGTGCCAGCAGACCCACCCGAGCGGGTCCGGAGACCCAGTACTTC
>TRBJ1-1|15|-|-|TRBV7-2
CASSLGGGMNTEAFF
TGTGCCAGCAGCTTGGGAGGGGGAATGAACACTGAAGCTTTCTTT
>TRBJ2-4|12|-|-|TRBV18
CASSLQASGEYF
TGTGCCAGCTCACTTCAGGCTTCGGGGGAGTACTTC
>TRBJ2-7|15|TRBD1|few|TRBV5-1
CASSLEGNRGFEQYF
TGCGCCAGCAGCTTGGAAGGCAACAGGGGATTCGAGCAGTACTTC
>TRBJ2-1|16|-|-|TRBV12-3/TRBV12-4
CASSLGDTSSYNEQFF
TGTGCCAGCAGTCTAGGGGACACCAGCTCCTACAATGAGCAGTTCTTC
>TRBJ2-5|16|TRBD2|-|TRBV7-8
CASSLAPGLAQETQYF
TGTGCCAGCAGCTTAGCGCCGGGACTAGCCCAAGAGACCCAGTACTTC
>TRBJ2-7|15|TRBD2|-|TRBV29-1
CSVDRTSGGAYEQYF
TGCAGCGTTGACAGGACTAGCGGGGGGGCCTACGAGCAGTACTTC
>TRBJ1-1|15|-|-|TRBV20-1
CSAHPLGRMNTEAFF
TGCAGTGCTCACCCTCTGGGACGGATGAACACTGAAGCTTTCTTT
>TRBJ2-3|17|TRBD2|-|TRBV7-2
CASPGREEAGGTDTQYF
TGTGCCAGCCCCGGTCGGGAGGAAGCGGGAGGTACAGATACGCAGTATTTT
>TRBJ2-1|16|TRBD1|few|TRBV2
CAITDRDEYSYNEQFF
TGTGCCATTACCGACAGGGATGAATACTCCTACAATGAGCAGTTCTTC